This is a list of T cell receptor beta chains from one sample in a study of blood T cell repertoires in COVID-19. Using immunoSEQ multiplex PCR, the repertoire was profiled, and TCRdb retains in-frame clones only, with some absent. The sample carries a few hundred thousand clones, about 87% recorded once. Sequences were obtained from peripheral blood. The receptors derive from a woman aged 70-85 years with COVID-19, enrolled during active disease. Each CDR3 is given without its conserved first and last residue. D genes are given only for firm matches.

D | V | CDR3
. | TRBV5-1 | ASSLDSNYGYT
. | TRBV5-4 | ASSRGSGLGTEAF
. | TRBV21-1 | ASSKARDSGNTIY
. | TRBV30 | AWSGSGHPGNTIY
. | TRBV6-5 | ASRPLEVGRNTIY
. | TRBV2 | ASSGTLFTDTQY
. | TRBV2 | ASSLGQGSSYNSPLH
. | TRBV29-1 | SVTTNHGTEAF
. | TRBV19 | ASKTGGDRMKEQF
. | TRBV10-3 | AVQGNTEAF
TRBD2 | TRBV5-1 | ASSLVAGIDEQY
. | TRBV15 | ATSRETGSNEKLF
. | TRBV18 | ASSPSQAQGNSPLH
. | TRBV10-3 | AISESGGDQPQH
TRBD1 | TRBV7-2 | ASSPPGGALGSPLH
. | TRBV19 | ASSISRAASTEAF
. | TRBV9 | ASSPRDSNSYEQY
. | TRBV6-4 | ASSPDTSSYEQY
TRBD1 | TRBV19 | ASSHLSGQGNYEQY
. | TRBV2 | ASSPSNSPLH
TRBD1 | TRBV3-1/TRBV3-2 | ASSRDRVAYNEQF
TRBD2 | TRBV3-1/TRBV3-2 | ASRKGLAGVDGDTQY
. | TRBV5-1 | ASSLSTQTGDTQY
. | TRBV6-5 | ASSPGSYEQY
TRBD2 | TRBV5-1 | ASSTASGYGYNEQF
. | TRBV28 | ASSPPGRPNYGYT
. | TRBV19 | ASRVDRNTEAF
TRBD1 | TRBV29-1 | SVERTGGYGYT
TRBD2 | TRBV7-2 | ASSLDSSGSYEQY
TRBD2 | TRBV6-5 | ASSTSGGLYEQF
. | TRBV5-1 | ASSLRGRKETQY
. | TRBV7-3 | ASSFYGDTQY
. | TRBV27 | ASSVRQNYEQY
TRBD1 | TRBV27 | ASRTGGRGNQPQH
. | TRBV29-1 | SGNRQRGYGYT
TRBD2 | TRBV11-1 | ASRLRDGGMLAQY
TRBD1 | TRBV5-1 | ASSSGQGGSPLH
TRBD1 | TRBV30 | AWSVDRGRAETQY
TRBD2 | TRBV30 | AWSASGRGAKNIQY
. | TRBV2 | ASNGPGLQF
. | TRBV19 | ASSPRGGTEKLF
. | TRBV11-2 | ASSPTTGNTIY
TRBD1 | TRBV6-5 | ASSRQGFITGELF
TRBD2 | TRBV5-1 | ASSQGLEGTDTQY
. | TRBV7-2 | ASSLVDQETQY
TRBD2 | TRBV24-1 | ATSRAGRGQETQY
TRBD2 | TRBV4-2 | ASSQGSGGARNNEQF
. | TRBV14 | ASSQLAGLLNTEAF
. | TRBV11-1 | ASSHGSSGGTEAF
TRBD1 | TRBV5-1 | ASSLGGTGSLEQY
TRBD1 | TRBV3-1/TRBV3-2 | ASSTRGQGGFLF
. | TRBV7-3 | ASSRDPQETQY
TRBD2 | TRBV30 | AWSVRGAGYSYEQY